These T cell receptor beta chains were read from a single sample in a study of cytomegalovirus exposure and HLA in healthy donors. Produced via immunoSEQ multiplex PCR; TCRdb's table is partial and in-frame only. This table has 130,000 or so clones, less than 75% appearing once. The specimen was PBMCs. The receptors were sampled from a woman aged 40-49 years in good health and CMV-seropositive. The CDR3 runs from the conserved cysteine through the conserved F or W. A D gene is named only where the DNA matches it firmly. A row's size may be missing; if present it is once, few, many or a size class.

D,J,V,size,CDR3,DNA
NA,TRBJ2-7,TRBV7-8,once,CASSLAQQGPYEQYF,TGTGCCAGCAGCTTAGCGCAGCAGGGCCCCTACGAGCAGTACTTC
NA,TRBJ1-5,TRBV19,few,CASSIPRAGVLSNQPQHF,TGTGCCAGTAGTATCCCTAGGGCAGGGGTTTTGTCGAATCAGCCCCAGCATTTT
NA,TRBJ2-7,TRBV27,NA,CASRQGRMEQYF,TGTGCCAGCCGGCAGGGAAGGATGGAGCAGTACTTC
TRBD2,TRBJ2-7,TRBV4-3,few,CASSQVIAGIYEQYF,TGCGCCAGCAGCCAAGTGATAGCGGGAATCTACGAGCAGTACTTC
TRBD2,TRBJ2-3,TRBV9,NA,CASSRGASGGAADTQYF,TGTGCCAGCAGCCGCGGGGCTAGCGGGGGGGCGGCAGATACGCAGTATTTT
TRBD2,TRBJ2-3,TRBV6-4,NA,CASSASGSGVDTQYF,TGTGCCAGCAGTGCTAGCGGGAGCGGGGTAGATACGCAGTATTTT
NA,TRBJ2-3,TRBV19,NA,CASSTPRLEDTQYF,TGTGCCAGTAGTACCCCCCGACTAGAAGATACGCAGTATTTT
NA,TRBJ2-2,TRBV29-1,once,CSVGETGGELFF,TGCAGCGTTGGGGAAACAGGGGGGGAGCTGTTTTTT
TRBD1,TRBJ1-3,TRBV30,NA,CASGQGDSGNTIYF,TGTGCCTCCGGACAGGGAGACTCTGGAAACACCATATATTTT
NA,TRBJ2-1,TRBV7-9,NA,CSSSLAGGDSYNEQFF,TGTTCCAGCAGCTTAGCAGGGGGGGACTCCTACAATGAGCAGTTCTTC
TRBD2,TRBJ2-7,TRBV5-1,NA,CASSPSGEYEQYF,TGCGCCAGCAGCCCCAGCGGGGAGTACGAGCAGTACTTC
TRBD2,TRBJ2-3,TRBV5-4,NA,CASSLDGGAITATDTQYF,TGTGCCAGCAGCTTGGACGGGGGGGCCATCACGGCCACAGATACGCAGTATTTT
NA,TRBJ2-3,TRBV29-1,few,CSEGGAVGDTQYF,TGCAGCGAAGGGGGGGCCGTCGGAGATACGCAGTATTTT
NA,TRBJ2-1,TRBV18,NA,CASSPRTQHQGNEQFF,TGTGCCAGCTCACCGCGGACCCAACATCAGGGAAATGAGCAGTTCTTC
TRBD1,TRBJ1-5,TRBV7-9,NA,CASSLAQTGLAGQPQHF,TGTGCCAGCAGCTTAGCGCAGACAGGGCTAGCGGGTCAGCCCCAGCATTTT
NA,TRBJ1-6,TRBV5-5,NA,CASSLSEVLHF,TGTGCCAGCAGCCTGTCGGAGGTCCTCCACTTT
NA,TRBJ1-2,TRBV5-1,NA,CASRKDGGDYGYTF,TGCGCCAGCAGAAAGGACGGGGGGGACTATGGCTACACCTTC
NA,TRBJ1-2,TRBV19,NA,CASSIAPMGFYYGYTF,TGTGCCAGTAGTATAGCACCAATGGGCTTTTACTATGGCTACACCTTC
NA,TRBJ2-7,TRBV4-3,NA,CASSQDKVGGLPGEQYF,TGCGCCAGCAGCCAAGATAAGGTGGGGGGGCTACCGGGGGAGCAGTACTTC
TRBD2,TRBJ2-3,TRBV29-1,NA,CSVDDGRGTDTQYF,TGCAGCGTTGACGACGGGAGGGGCACAGATACGCAGTATTTT
NA,TRBJ1-2,TRBV6-1,NA,CASSEAQGNYGYTF,TGTGCCAGCAGTGAAGCGCAGGGGAACTATGGCTACACCTTC
NA,TRBJ2-5,TRBV9,NA,CASSPPGLITTQYF,TGTGCCAGCAGCCCTCCGGGACTCATAACGACCCAGTACTTC
TRBD2,TRBJ2-6,TRBV11-3,NA,CASSKGLAEAVVPGANVLTF,TGTGCCAGCAGCAAGGGACTAGCGGAGGCTGTAGTCCCCGGGGCCAACGTCCTGACTTTC
NA,TRBJ1-2,TRBV19,NA,CASSIGSSNYGYTF,TGTGCCAGTAGTATAGGGAGTAGTAACTATGGCTACACCTTC
TRBD2,TRBJ2-3,TRBV4-2,NA,CASSQGSGAPTDTQYF,TGTGCCAGCAGCCAAGGGAGCGGGGCCCCCACAGATACGCAGTATTTT
NA,TRBJ1-4,TRBV4-3,once,CASSQDLLQALRQNEKLFF,TGCGCCAGCAGCCAAGATCTTCTCCAGGCGCTACGCCAGAATGAAAAACTGTTTTTT
NA,TRBJ1-2,TRBV5-6,NA,CASSLGRQGRRGYTF,TGTGCCAGCAGCTTGGGTCGTCAGGGGCGGAGGGGCTACACCTTC
TRBD1,TRBJ2-1,TRBV29-1,NA,CSVPPWTGRTNEQFF,TGCAGCGTCCCACCCTGGACAGGGCGTACAAATGAGCAGTTCTTC
TRBD1,TRBJ1-3,TRBV28,few,CASSLTGGGNTIYF,TGTGCCAGCAGTTTAACAGGGGGCGGAAACACCATATATTTT